One sample yielded the 31 T cell receptor beta chains listed below, sequenced in a study of cytomegalovirus exposure and HLA in healthy donors. PCR was performed using 60 Vbeta and 13 Jbeta primers. Clones were read by immunoSEQ multiplex PCR, and TCRdb kept only the in-frame ones, dropping some. The profile shows more than 95,000 clones, 78% of them singletons. Sequenced material: PBMCs. These receptors originate from a man younger than 40 in good health and CMV-seronegative.

In this sample, this clone turned up a few times. This sequence joins TRBV5-1 and TRBJ2-3, with 7 bases that match TRBD1. Germline loops: CDR1 SGHRS, CDR2 YFSETQ. J gave up 4 bases and V 4 bases, and 3 bases lay outside the gene matches. This CDR3 has 13 amino acids. The CDR3 DNA reads TGCGCCAGCAGCGAGACAGGGTCAGATACGCAGTATTTT. Amino acids: CASSETGSDTQYF.

The chain carries TRBV30 and TRBJ2-2, with TRBD2 matching over 7 bases. V was clipped by 2 bases and J by 1 base; unmatched bases: 4. Per the germline V gene, CDR1 is GTSNPN and CDR2 is SVGIG (reference sequence). This CDR3 spans 15 amino acids. CDR3: CAWSTGLKNTGELFF. CDR3 bases: TGTGCCTGGAGTACGGGACTAAAGAACACCGGGGAGCTGTTTTTT.

This chain uses TRBV5-1 with TRBJ2-5; possibly TRBD1 for D (5 bases). The CDR3 loop spans 16 amino acids. From germline, CDR1 is SGHRS and CDR2 YFSETQ. V was shortened by 0 bases and J by 0 bases, with 12 bases between the two germline ends. The DNA of the CDR3 is TGCGCCAGCAGCTTGGAGGCAGGGTTGTACCAAGAGACCCAGTACTTC. Its translation: CASSLEAGLYQETQYF.

This clone was detected only a few times. The rearrangement joins TRBV18 to TRBJ1-4; D gene uncertain. This CDR3 is built from 14 residues. V was pared by 2 bases and J by 2 bases, with 6 bases between. CDR1 is KGHSH and CDR2 is LQKENI in the germline V gene. Here the CDR3 DNA reads TGTGCCAGCTCACCAACGGGTACTAATGAAAAACTGTTTTTT. Its protein product is CASSPTGTNEKLFF.

The chain recombines TRBV19 with TRBJ2-5; the match to TRBD1 covers 9 bases. V shed 5 bases, J shed 4 bases, and the junction held 17 bases outside the gene matches. This CDR3 has 18 residues. Germline V gives CDR1 LNHDA, CDR2 SQIVND (reference sequence). CDR3 sequence reads: CASSSWPTDRGEVETQYF. CDR3 sequence (DNA): TGTGCCAGTAGTTCATGGCCGACGGACAGGGGAGAGGTAGAGACCCAGTACTTC.

The genes are TRBV7-2 and TRBJ2-7, with D possibly being TRBD1 (6 bases). Germline V lookup: CDR1 SGHTA, CDR2 FQGNSA. V dropped 3 bases and J dropped 0 bases, with 9 bases sitting between them. The CDR3 contains 14 residues. The CDR3, as DNA: TGTGCCAGCAGCTTCGACAGGAGCTCCTACGAGCAGTACTTC. Its translation is CASSFDRSSYEQYF.

CDR3 DNA sequence: TGTGCCAGCATTAGCGGGGGGGCCACAGATACGCAGTATTTT. It encodes CASISGGATDTQYF. The chain combines TRBV2 with TRBJ2-3; 11 bases agree with TRBD2. Germline CDR1 and CDR2: SNHLY and FYNNEI. The CDR3 spans 14 residues. V shed 7 bases and J 2 bases; nucleotides not matched to a gene: 2.

This chain connects TRBV19 to TRBJ1-2, with a possible D match to TRBD1 (5 bases). CDR1 is LNHDA, CDR2 SQIVND, per germline (reference sequence). V was pared by 7 bases and J by 0 bases, with 12 bases between. CDR3 size: 14 residues. The CDR3 region has the DNA TGTGCCAGTATCGGGGGGTCGACTAACTATGGCTACACCTTC. Translated: CASIGGSTNYGYTF.

CDR3 loop: CASSQTQAGVSQPQHF. In nucleotides, the CDR3 is TGCGCCAGCAGCCAGACCCAGGCAGGGGTGAGTCAGCCCCAGCATTTT. The V call is TRBV4-3, the J call TRBJ1-5; TRBD1 might be the D (6 bases). Germline loops: CDR1 LGHNA, CDR2 YSLEER. V lost 3 bases to trimming and J lost 6 bases, with 18 bases between them. The CDR3 has 16 residues.

The J gene is TRBJ2-7, the V gene TRBV5-6; 7 bases line up with TRBD1. This CDR3 is 13 amino acids long. With 3 bases clipped from V and 3 bases from J, the junction kept 3 bases outside the gene matches. In germline, CDR1 is SGHDT, CDR2 YYEEEE. CDR3 in amino acids: CASSWGQIYEQYF. CDR3 sequence (DNA): TGTGCCAGCAGCTGGGGACAGATCTACGAGCAGTACTTC.

This rearrangement joins TRBV2 to TRBJ2-7; TRBD1 aligns across 11 bases. CDR1 is SNHLY, CDR2 FYNNEI, per germline. The CDR3 runs 14 residues. The trim removed 8 bases at V and 2 bases at J, leaving 5 bases unmatched. The CDR3 DNA follows: TGTGCCAGCGGAGCGGGACAGGGGGCCTACGAGCAGTACTTC. Protein product: CASGAGQGAYEQYF.

The V gene is TRBV6-4, the J gene TRBJ1-2; 9 bases are a match to TRBD1. This CDR3 comprises 14 residues. Germline CDR1 MRHNA, CDR2 SNTAGT. The V gene end was trimmed by 0 bases and the J gene end by 4 bases; junction bases not matched to a gene: 0. The CDR3 DNA reads as TGTGCCAGCAGTGACTCGGGACAGGGCTATGGCTACACCTTC. Protein: CASSDSGQGYGYTF.

This rearrangement joins TRBV27 to TRBJ1-1, with D possibly matching TRBD1 (6 bases). V lost 7 bases to trimming and J lost 4 bases, with 13 bases between them. CDR3 length: 13 amino acids. The germline CDR1 and CDR2 sequences are MNHEY and SMNVEV (reference sequence). The chain's CDR3 is CASTERGGTEAFF. Here the CDR3 DNA reads TGTGCCAGCACCGAGCGAGGGGGCACTGAAGCTTTCTTT.

The rearrangement uses TRBV19 and TRBJ1-2; no clear D. Deletions cut 3 bases from V and 12 bases from J, with 20 bases between. CDR3 size: 14 residues. Germline-derived CDR1 and CDR2 are LNHDA and SQIVND (reference sequence). For the CDR3, the DNA is TGTGCCAGTAGTATTGGAGGGTCGAGGAAGGGCCACACCTTC. Protein: CASSIGGSRKGHTF.

This clone was counted once. J is TRBJ1-2 and V is TRBV4-3; 7 positions agree with TRBD1. CDR3 length: 16 amino acids. Germline lookup yields CDR1 LGHNA and CDR2 YSLEER. Trimming at V came to 1 base and at J to 8 bases, leaving 13 bases not matched to a gene. For the CDR3, the DNA is TGCGCCAGCAGCCAAGGCCGGACAGGCCTTTCCAGGGGCTACACCTTC. This codes for CASSQGRTGLSRGYTF.

The chain recombines TRBV19 with TRBJ2-5, with 10 positions matching TRBD1. CDR1 is LNHDA, CDR2 SQIVND, per germline (reference sequence). The CDR3 contains 14 residues. With V trimmed by 7 bases and J by 6 bases, 8 bases remained unmatched. CDR3 sequence: CASTRTGGGKTQYF. For the CDR3, the DNA is TGTGCCAGTACCAGGACAGGGGGTGGTAAGACCCAGTACTTC.

J is TRBJ2-7 and V is TRBV6-1, with 7 nucleotides matching TRBD2. The V and J ends lost 7 bases and 3 bases, in that order; junction bases with no gene match: 12. This CDR3 contains 15 residues. Looked up from germline, CDR1 is MNHNS and CDR2 is SASEGT. CDR3 amino acids: CASTQRTGGDYEQYF. CDR3 DNA sequence: TGTGCCAGCACCCAAAGGACGGGAGGCGACTACGAGCAGTACTTC.

V and J are TRBV5-4 and TRBJ1-5, with D uncertain. Per germline, CDR1 SGHNT and CDR2 YYREEE (reference sequence). The ends were cut back, 1 base at V and 5 bases at J, with 7 bases in the middle. The CDR3 sequence is 13 residues long. DNA of the CDR3: TGTGCCAGCAGCTTGCCGGGAGATCAGCCCCAGCATTTT. It encodes CASSLPGDQPQHF.

The genes are TRBV2 and TRBJ2-7; no definite D call. This CDR3 contains 13 residues. V was cut by 6 bases and J by 1 base, with 10 bases left in between. The germline gives CDR1 SNHLY, CDR2 FYNNEI. This CDR3 is CASRLLESYEQYF. The CDR3 DNA follows: TGTGCCAGCAGACTTCTCGAATCCTACGAGCAGTACTTC.

The rearrangement uses TRBV18 and TRBJ1-4, with no clear D. Trimming left V 8 bases short and J 0 bases short, with 13 bases between. The CDR3 spans 15 residues. Germline V gives CDR1 KGHSH, CDR2 LQKENI. The CDR3 coding sequence is TGTGCCAGCCGTTATGGAGGTTCAACTAATGAAAAACTGTTTTTT. Protein sequence: CASRYGGSTNEKLFF.

This clone has a count of ten or more. The chain uses TRBV6-1 and TRBJ1-5; TRBD1 matches at 7 bases. This CDR3 is 14 amino acids long. Germline trimming cut 6 bases from V and 3 bases from J; bases unmatched to any gene: 5. CDR1 MNHNS and CDR2 SASEGT come from the germline V gene. CDR3 nucleotide sequence: TGTGCCAGCAGCCTGACAGGGACCAATCAGCCCCAGCATTTT. This codes for CASSLTGTNQPQHF.

The genes are TRBV21-1 and TRBJ2-5; TRBD1 reflects the table's D call only, with no check against the DNA. TRBV21-1 counts as a pseudogene. The CDR3 has 16 residues. This CDR3 reads CASSRSGTGHQETQYF. As DNA, the CDR3 is TGTGCCAGCAGCAGATCCGGGACAGGGCACCAAGAGACCCAGTACTTC.

This chain's CDR3 is CASSGRTGGINYGYTF. DNA for the CDR3: TGTGCCAGCAGTGGCAGGACAGGGGGTATAAACTATGGCTACACCTTC. This rearrangement joins TRBV2 to TRBJ1-2, with 10 bases matching TRBD1. This CDR3 is 16 amino acids long. Germline values: CDR1 SNHLY, CDR2 FYNNEI. Unmatched junction bases numbered 7, after V lost 4 bases and J lost 2 bases.

The chain is built from TRBV29-1 and TRBJ2-7; TRBD1 matches at 7 bases. The CDR3 runs to 11 residues. Germline CDR1 and CDR2: SQVTM and ANQGSEA. Germline trimming cut 6 bases from V and 5 bases from J; bases unmatched to any gene: 4. The CDR3 is CSVGQLDEQYF. Written as DNA, the CDR3 is TGCAGCGTGGGACAGCTCGACGAGCAGTACTTC.

This clone was seen a few times. The chain couples TRBV7-9 to TRBJ1-5; 7 positions match TRBD1. The CDR3 loop spans 14 amino acids. Germline trimming cut 5 bases from V and 0 bases from J; bases unmatched to any gene: 1. The germline V gene has CDR1 SEHNR and CDR2 FQNEAQ (reference sequence). The CDR3 protein is CASSRDSSNQPQHF. Here the CDR3 DNA reads TGTGCCAGCAGCCGGGACAGTAGCAATCAGCCCCAGCATTTT.

The rearrangement joins TRBV25-1 to TRBJ2-3, with D uncertain. Trimming pared 1 base from V and 2 bases from J, leaving 13 bases between. Per germline, CDR1 MGHDK and CDR2 SYGVNS. The CDR3 length is 16 residues. CDR3 protein: CASSELARLSTDTQYF. The DNA for the CDR3 is TGTGCCAGCAGTGAATTGGCCAGGCTCTCCACAGATACGCAGTATTTT.

The V call is TRBV27, the J call TRBJ2-7; 10 nucleotides line up with TRBD1. The CDR3 consists of 14 residues. V shed 4 bases, J shed 6 bases, and the junction held 6 bases outside the gene matches. Germline CDR1 MNHEY, CDR2 SMNVEV (reference sequence). The CDR3 sequence is CASSSGQGMVEQYF. Written as DNA, the CDR3 is TGTGCCAGCAGTTCGGGACAGGGGATGGTCGAGCAGTACTTC.

The J gene is TRBJ2-7, the V gene TRBV28, with D possibly matching TRBD2 (6 bases). Trimming pared 8 bases from V and 5 bases from J, leaving 22 bases between. CDR1 and CDR2 from the germline V gene are MDHEN and SYDVKM. This CDR3 spans 15 amino acids. DNA of the CDR3: TGTGCCAGCGGGGGAGGACCCGAACGGCGGGACGAGCAGTACTTC. Amino acids: CASGGGPERRDEQYF.

V gene TRBV28 combines with J gene TRBJ2-7; D possibly corresponds to TRBD1 (5 bases). The CDR3 has 15 residues. The germline CDR1 and CDR2 sequences are MDHEN and SYDVKM. The germline V and J ends were trimmed by 3 bases and 2 bases, with 14 bases remaining between them. CDR3 protein: CASSFSDRPTYEQYF. As DNA, the CDR3 is TGTGCCAGCAGTTTTTCCGACAGACCAACCTACGAGCAGTACTTC.

In regard to this clone: The junction and the germline gene differ at one end; a read error may be behind it. The V and J genes are TRBV19 and TRBJ2-1; 11 bases are shared with TRBD2. The CDR3 has 15 amino acids. The germline V gene encodes CDR1 LNHDA and CDR2 SQIVND (reference sequence). The CDR3 nucleotides read TGTGCCAGTAGTATGCTAGCGGGAGGCTACGATGAGCAGTTCTTC. It translates to CASSMLAGGYDEQFF.

This chain links TRBV7-2 with TRBJ2-3, with a tentative D call TRBD2 (6 bases). The CDR3 consists of 15 residues. From germline, CDR1 is SGHTA and CDR2 FQGNSA. V was pared by 1 base and J by 2 bases, with 10 bases between. CDR3 sequence reads: CASSLGGVLTDTQYF. CDR3 coding DNA: TGTGCCAGCAGCTTAGGCGGGGTCCTCACAGATACGCAGTATTTT.